This T cell receptor beta chain is from a study of T-cell reconstitution after alpha-beta-depleted transplantation in children. The TCRbeta library incorporated unique molecular identifiers. TCRdb used MiXCR to reprocess the PCR reads, holding one entry per CDR3 protein. The sample holds about 410,000 distinct CDR3 sequences, roughly 21% seen once. The sample holds a few counts of this clonotype. With 4 bases clipped from V and 4 bases from J, the junction kept 8 bases outside the gene matches. There are 16 residues in the CDR3. Germline CDR1 is KGHDR and CDR2 is SFDVKD. The sample consisted of PBMCs from the stem cell graft donor, taken from the stem cell graft. This receptor was identified in a human donor who donated a stem cell graft to a child with acute myeloid leukemia. The V and J genes are TRBV24-1 and TRBJ2-1; 8 bases align to TRBD1. The CDR3 loop reads CATSDKQGGWYNEQFF. The CDR3 nucleotides read TGTGCCACCAGTGACAAACAGGGGGGATGGTACAATGAGCAGTTCTTC.